One and the same sample provided the 23 T cell receptor beta chains below, sequenced in a study of post-analysis software for immune sequencing data. General study results and limits: When patients were compared with controls, a handful of TRBV segments were more frequent, TRBV5-6, TRBV5-1 and TRBV20-1 among them.

The TCR beta cDNA libraries carried unique molecular identifiers. TCRdb used MiXCR to reprocess the PCR reads, holding one entry per CDR3 protein. Counted here are approximately 770,000 distinct CDR3 sequences, more than 45% occurring once; the ten biggest clones make up 4.9%. These receptors are not linked to any known antigen. Sequencing was performed on blood. The receptors come from a girl aged 10 to 17 with multiple sclerosis.

As regards this clonotype: Relative to the germline gene, one junction end is altered; a read error may explain this. The rearrangement uses TRBV12-3 or TRBV12-4 and TRBJ2-1; 7 positions agree with TRBD2. The length of the CDR3 is 17 residues. The CDR3 bases are TGTGTCAGCAGGCGCCGGGACTACACTCCTAGGGCCCATGGGCAGTTCTTC. It translates to CVSRRRDYTPRAHGQFF.

The V call is TRBV18, the J call TRBJ2-2, with TRBD2 matching 8 bases. The CDR3 has 16 amino acids. V was pared by 2 bases and J by 1 base, with 3 bases of the junction left unmatched. Germline loops: CDR1 KGHSH, CDR2 LQKENI. CDR3 coding DNA: TGTGCCAGCTCACCAGCGGGACTAGAGAACACCGGGGAGCTGTTTTTT. Its protein is CASSPAGLENTGELFF.

This chain uses TRBV9 with TRBJ2-1, with 7 nucleotides matching TRBD2. V lost 4 bases, J lost 6 bases, and 7 bases stayed unmatched. CDR3 length: 14 amino acids. The V gene's germline CDR1 is SGDLS and CDR2 YYNGEE. The CDR3 DNA is TGTGCCAGCAGCCCCGCGGGAGTCATCAATGAGCAGTTCTTC. Its protein is CASSPAGVINEQFF.

This clonotype turned up a few times. This chain links TRBV29-1 with TRBJ2-7; D possibly corresponds to TRBD1 (5 bases). The germline CDR1 and CDR2 sequences are SQVTM and ANQGSEA. The germline V and J ends were trimmed by 7 bases and 6 bases, with 16 bases remaining between them. This CDR3 comprises 12 residues. DNA for the CDR3: TGCAGCGCAGTGGACACCTTACGCGAGCAGTACTTC. This sequence encodes CSAVDTLREQYF.

The chain combines TRBV5-6 with TRBJ2-5, with D unclear. V shed 0 bases and J shed 5 bases, with 11 bases lying between them. The CDR3 has 14 residues. Germline CDR1 reads SGHDT; CDR2 reads YYEEEE. The CDR3 DNA follows: TGTGCCAGCAGCTTGGTCTCTAGTTTGGAGACCCAGTACTTC. Its translation is CASSLVSSLETQYF.

With regard to this clonotype: A much larger clonotype is one base distant, so this may be a read error. The chain couples TRBV12-3 or TRBV12-4 to TRBJ2-3, with D unresolved. The CDR3 totals 12 residues. The V gene lost 6 bases and the J gene lost 2 bases, with 6 bases spanning the gap. This chain's CDR3 is CASSRLTDTQYF. CDR3 DNA sequence: TGTGCCAGCAGCCGCCTCACAGATACGCAGTATTTT.

The chain is built from TRBV20-1 and TRBJ1-4; 7 bases fit TRBD1. There are 13 residues in the CDR3. Germline V gene sequence: CDR1 DFQATT, CDR2 SNEGSKA (reference sequence). V gave up 5 bases and J gave up 8 bases; unmatched junction bases: 8. The CDR3 region is CSAPTGYREKLFF. DNA of the CDR3: TGCAGTGCTCCGACAGGGTATCGGGAAAAACTGTTTTTT.

The V call is TRBV20-1, the J call TRBJ2-7; unclear D gene. CDR1 and CDR2 (germline): DFQATT, SNEGSKA (reference sequence). The CDR3 extends over 13 amino acids. V shed 4 bases and J shed 6 bases, with 16 bases lying between them. The CDR3 is CSAIGAAWGEQYF. CDR3 DNA: TGCAGTGCTATTGGAGCTGCTTGGGGCGAGCAGTACTTC.

The count of this clonotype is one. V is TRBV20-1 and J is TRBJ2-3; tentatively, D is TRBD1 (7 bases). Per germline, CDR1 DFQATT and CDR2 SNEGSKA (reference sequence). This CDR3 comprises 18 residues. V lost 0 bases and J lost 2, with 21 bases in between. The CDR3 protein is CSARERGRVSGFTDTQYF. As DNA, the CDR3 is TGCAGTGCTAGAGAGAGGGGGCGGGTTAGCGGTTTCACAGATACGCAGTATTTT.

A few counts support this clonotype. The rearrangement uses TRBV5-1 and TRBJ2-7, with D possibly being TRBD1 (6 bases). The CDR3 covers 14 residues. The V gene lost 0 bases and the J gene lost 5 bases, with 12 bases spanning the gap. The germline V gene has CDR1 SGHRS and CDR2 YFSETQ. This CDR3 is CASSLATGSHEQYF. In DNA form, the CDR3 reads TGCGCCAGCAGCTTGGCCACAGGGTCCCACGAGCAGTACTTC.

The gene calls are TRBV7-2 and TRBJ1-5; tentative D call: TRBD1 (5 bases). The germline V gene has CDR1 SGHTA and CDR2 FQGNSA. Deletions cut 2 bases from V and 0 bases from J, with 23 bases between. This CDR3 contains 20 residues. For the CDR3, the DNA is TGTGCCAGCAGCTTAATAAGGGGTGCTTGGGCCAGGGATAGCAATCAGCCCCAGCATTTT. It encodes CASSLIRGAWARDSNQPQHF.

The chain links TRBV29-1 to TRBJ2-1; 10 positions match TRBD2. The CDR3 covers 14 residues. Looked up from germline, CDR1 is SQVTM and CDR2 is ANQGSEA. Germline trimming cut 5 bases from V and 7 bases from J; bases unmatched to any gene: 8. This CDR3 is CSVYVAGGANEQFF. The CDR3 bases are TGCAGCGTTTATGTAGCGGGAGGTGCGAATGAGCAGTTCTTC.

This clonotype was counted between two and nine times. The CDR3, as DNA: TGTGCCAGCAGCGTAAGGGCAGGGGCAGTTGCCGAGACCCAGTACTTC. Its protein is CASSVRAGAVAETQYF. The chain has TRBV9 and TRBJ2-7; tentative D call: TRBD1 (6 bases). The J call may be incorrect, as the DNA end agrees better with TRBJ2-5. The CDR3 sequence is 16 residues long. CDR1 SGDLS and CDR2 YYNGEE come from the germline V gene.

This rearrangement joins TRBV6-6 to TRBJ2-7, with 10 nucleotides matching TRBD2. The CDR3 sequence is 16 residues long. Per germline, CDR1 MNHNY and CDR2 SVGAGI (reference sequence). V lost 6 bases to trimming and J lost 2 bases; unmatched junction nucleotides: 10. This CDR3 is CASSSTRLAGAYEQYF. CDR3 coding DNA: TGTGCCAGCAGCTCAACCCGGCTAGCGGGAGCCTACGAGCAGTACTTC.

This chain uses TRBV12-3 or TRBV12-4 with TRBJ2-3, with 14 bases aligning to TRBD2. The CDR3 length is 19 residues. V lost 6 bases to trimming and J lost 0 bases; unmatched junction nucleotides: 11. The CDR3 loop reads CASSKGLAGVRTSTDTQYF. CDR3 nucleotides: TGTGCCAGCAGCAAGGGACTAGCGGGAGTCCGCACCAGCACAGATACGCAGTATTTT.

The rearrangement links TRBV7-2 to TRBJ2-1, with 13 bases aligning to TRBD2. V was clipped by 5 bases and J by 9 bases; unmatched bases: 7. Germline V gene sequence: CDR1 SGHTA, CDR2 FQGNSA. The CDR3 covers 15 residues. CDR3: CASSPTSGRVGEQFF. The CDR3 DNA is TGTGCCAGCAGCCCTACTAGCGGGAGGGTAGGTGAGCAGTTCTTC.

The chain recombines TRBV5-5 with TRBJ2-7, with D possibly being TRBD1 (6 bases). V lost 4 bases, J lost 0 bases, and 14 bases lay in between. Germline CDR1 and CDR2: SGHKS and YYEKEE (reference sequence). This CDR3 is 15 amino acids long. The CDR3 nucleotides are TGTGCCAGCAGCCCACTACAGGGCAGCTCCTACGAGCAGTACTTC. Amino acid sequence: CASSPLQGSSYEQYF.

The chain is built from TRBV28 and TRBJ2-7, with 7 bases lining up with TRBD1. Germline-derived CDR1 and CDR2 are MDHEN and SYDVKM. The V segment lost 6 bases and the J segment 3 bases; nucleotides outside the gene matches: 11. The CDR3 length is 15 residues. This chain's CDR3 is CASRVATGVGYEQYF. The CDR3 DNA reads TGTGCCAGCAGGGTCGCAACAGGGGTGGGCTACGAGCAGTACTTC.

This rearrangement joins TRBV5-6 to TRBJ2-5, with 10 bases that match TRBD2. The CDR3 is made up of 14 amino acids. Trimming removed 2 bases from V and 4 bases from J; junction bases left unmatched: 2. Germline V gives CDR1 SGHDT, CDR2 YYEEEE. The DNA for the CDR3 is TGTGCCAGCAGCTTTCGACTAGCGGGAGAGACCCAGTACTTC. This sequence encodes CASSFRLAGETQYF.

CDR3 region: CASSIDGRKIYEQYF. The CDR3 DNA sequence: TGCGCCAGCAGCATTGACGGGAGGAAGATCTACGAGCAGTACTTC. The chain uses TRBV5-1 and TRBJ2-7; 7 bases are shared with TRBD2. This CDR3 is 15 amino acids long. V lost 4 bases and J lost 3; bases outside the gene matches: 10. Per germline, CDR1 SGHRS and CDR2 YFSETQ.

This clonotype was detected a few times. The chain combines TRBV6-2 or TRBV6-3 with TRBJ2-7; TRBD1 might be the D (6 bases). The CDR3 has 14 residues. The ends were cut back, 6 bases at V and 4 bases at J, with 16 bases in the middle. CDR1 and CDR2 from the germline V gene are MNHEY and SVGEGT. In DNA, the CDR3 is TGTGCCAGCAGGATCGGACAGACTGGATACGAGCAGTACTTC. Protein product: CASRIGQTGYEQYF.

This clonotype was observed a single time. The V gene is TRBV28, the J gene TRBJ2-6; 9 nucleotides match TRBD1. Trimming at V came to 4 bases and at J to 4 bases, leaving 8 bases not matched to a gene. This CDR3 contains 17 residues. Germline values: CDR1 MDHEN, CDR2 SYDVKM. The CDR3 reads CASSSPGQGPGANVLTF. CDR3 DNA sequence: TGTGCCAGCAGTTCACCGGGACAGGGTCCGGGGGCCAACGTCCTGACTTTC.

This chain joins TRBV27 and TRBJ2-7, with TRBD2 identical over 9 bases. Trimming removed 1 base from V and 2 bases from J; junction bases left unmatched: 9. The CDR3 has 17 amino acids. Per the germline V gene, CDR1 is MNHEY and CDR2 is SMNVEV (reference sequence). The CDR3 spells CASSLFPTSGSTYEQYF. CDR3 sequence (DNA): TGTGCCAGCAGTTTATTTCCGACTAGCGGCAGTACCTACGAGCAGTACTTC.